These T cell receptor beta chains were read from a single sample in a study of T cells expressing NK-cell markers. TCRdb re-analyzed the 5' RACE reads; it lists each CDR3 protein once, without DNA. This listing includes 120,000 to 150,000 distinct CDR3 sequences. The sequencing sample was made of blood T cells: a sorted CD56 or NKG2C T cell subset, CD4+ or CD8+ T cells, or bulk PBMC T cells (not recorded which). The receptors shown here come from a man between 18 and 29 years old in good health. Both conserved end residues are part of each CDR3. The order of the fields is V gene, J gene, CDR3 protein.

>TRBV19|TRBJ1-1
CASSIPGNQNTEAFF
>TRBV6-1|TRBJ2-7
CASSEGAGSYEQYF
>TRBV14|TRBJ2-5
CASSHNNLLQETQYF
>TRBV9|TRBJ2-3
CASSEGGGRAANTQYF
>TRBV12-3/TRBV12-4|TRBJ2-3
CASQSGNTDTQYF
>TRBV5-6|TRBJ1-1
CASSLQGRSTEAFF
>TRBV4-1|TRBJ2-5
CASSQDMGAGTQYF
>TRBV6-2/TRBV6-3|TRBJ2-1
CASSYDPGHEQFF
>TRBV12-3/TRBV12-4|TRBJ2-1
CASSSDRLNNEQFF
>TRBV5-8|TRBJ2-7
CASRLPPGSVYEQYF
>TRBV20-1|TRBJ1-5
CSAREGPPGQPQHF
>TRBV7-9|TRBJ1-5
CASSLGEHSNQPQHF
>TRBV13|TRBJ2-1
CASSYAGGQNEQFF
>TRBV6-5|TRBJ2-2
CASSYPREQNTGELFF
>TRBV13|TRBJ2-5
CASSLRREETQYF
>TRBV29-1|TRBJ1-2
CSDPTKTNYGYTF
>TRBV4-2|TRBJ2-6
CASSRRGDPFSGANVLTF
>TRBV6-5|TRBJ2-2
CASSYGSRAATGELFF
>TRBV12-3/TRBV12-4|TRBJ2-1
CASRESGSAYNEQFF
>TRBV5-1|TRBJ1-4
CASSAGENEKLFF
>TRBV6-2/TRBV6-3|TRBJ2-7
CASGTADEQYF
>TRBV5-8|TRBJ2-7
CASSLTGGLLEQYF
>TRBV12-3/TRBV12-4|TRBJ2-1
CASTKDREQFF
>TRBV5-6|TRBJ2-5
CASSLVQGEETQYF
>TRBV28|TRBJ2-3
CASSLSGFAGAQTDTQYF
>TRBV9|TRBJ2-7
CASSVGPAGDEQYF
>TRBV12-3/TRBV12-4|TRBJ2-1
CASQLTNEQFF
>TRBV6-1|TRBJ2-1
CASTTSGVYNEQFF
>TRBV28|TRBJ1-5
CASSLSADRGNQPQHF
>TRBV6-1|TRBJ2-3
CASSLYVGTDTQYF
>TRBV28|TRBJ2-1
CASSFLTRGNEQFF
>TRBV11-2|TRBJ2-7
CASSPGLTYEQYF
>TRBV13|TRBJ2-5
CASSLVAVKTQYF
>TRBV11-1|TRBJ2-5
CASSLDGGETQYF
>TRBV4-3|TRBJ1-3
CASSQVGQSGNTIYF
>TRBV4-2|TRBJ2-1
CASSLVSTNAYNEQFF
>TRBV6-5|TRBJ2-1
CASSYGTSGSWSYNEQFF
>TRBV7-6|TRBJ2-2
CASSQGLGAGELFF